This is a list of T cell receptor beta chains from one sample in a study of low-dose radiotherapy and immunotherapy resistance in tumors. Each CDR3 protein is one row after TCRdb ran MiXCR on the reads. Among more than 85,000 distinct CDR3 sequences listed, 9% to 9.5% were seen once. Sample: PBMCs, taken before treatment. The receptor source for this set is a male donor with prostate cancer. Both conserved end residues are trimmed from each CDR3. Clone size, where shown, is once, few, many, or a class for clones that have expanded.

TRBJ2-1	TRBV25-1	many	12	ATQRTGVYNEQF
TRBJ2-5	TRBV18	many	16	ASSPSGSPRDSRETQY
TRBJ2-5	TRBV7-2	many	17	ASSLVDRGLWQYQETQY
TRBJ2-5	TRBV3-1	many	10	ASSPSVGTQY
TRBJ1-6	TRBV6-1	few	13	ASSRQGSYNSPLH
TRBJ2-1	TRBV20-1	many	12	SAPPAGAVNEQF
TRBJ1-3	TRBV7-3	many	13	ASSTQGGSGNTIY
TRBJ2-1	TRBV14	many	14	ASSLSGSSSYNEQF
TRBJ1-1	TRBV7-9	many	12	ASSLDRGGTEAF
TRBJ1-6	TRBV7-2	many	14	ASSPHGTANNSPLH
TRBJ1-1	TRBV12-3/TRBV12-4	.	12	ASRSLGGHTEAF
TRBJ2-2	TRBV19	many	12	ASRGYRNTGELF
TRBJ2-5	TRBV10-3	many	12	AISESSRGETQY
TRBJ2-7	TRBV29-1	many	10	SVRLASNEQY
TRBJ2-1	TRBV6-8	many	13	ASSAADRGVNEQF
TRBJ2-7	TRBV20-1	many	11	SARIGTAYEQY
TRBJ2-1	TRBV28	.	12	ASSIRTGGNEQF
TRBJ2-1	TRBV5-1	many	14	ASSRLAGGSYNEQF
TRBJ2-3	TRBV30	.	16	AWSVPPSSDRASDTQY
TRBJ1-2	TRBV4-3	many	13	ASSQAGTGNYGYT
TRBJ2-2	TRBV6-5	many	12	ASSYGRNTGELF
TRBJ1-3	TRBV7-3	many	13	ASSSTASSGNTIY
TRBJ1-5	TRBV15	many	13	ATSNRDGINQPQH
TRBJ1-1	TRBV29-1	many	11	SVEGRLNTEAF
TRBJ1-2	TRBV6-2/TRBV6-3	many	11	ASTRQTNYGYT
TRBJ2-7	TRBV20-1	many	12	SVMSGRGAYEQY
TRBJ2-7	TRBV29-1	many	13	SVEDRGLTSYEQY
TRBJ2-7	TRBV29-1	many	10	SVNYSAYEQY
TRBJ1-2	TRBV6-5	many	12	ASSSSRGRHGYT
TRBJ1-1	TRBV29-1	many	14	SVEGVAGQGATEAF
TRBJ2-1	TRBV20-1	many	11	SASWLAVNEQF
TRBJ1-6	TRBV7-9	many	14	ASSGDSGSIYSPLH
TRBJ2-1	TRBV5-1	many	13	ASSFGTLNYNEQF
TRBJ2-3	TRBV15	many	12	ATSNGQISDTQY
TRBJ2-4	TRBV28	many	14	ASSLGTGTAKNIQY
TRBJ2-7	TRBV21-1	few	16	ASSKSQGLAATSYEQY
TRBJ2-3	TRBV3-1	many	15	ASSHYLAGVPRDTQY
TRBJ2-2	TRBV28	.	11	ASSLEIGELFF
TRBJ2-7	TRBV30	many	9	AWSEGNEQY
TRBJ1-2	TRBV19	many	12	ASSTPGTDRGYT
TRBJ2-3	TRBV18	many	13	ASSPSGLPTDTQY
TRBJ2-1	TRBV24-1	many	10	ATSDPRGEQF
TRBJ2-1	TRBV3-1	many	11	ASSPRDWGEQF
TRBJ1-1	TRBV9	many	12	ASSVGRENTEAF
TRBJ2-7	TRBV7-4	.	10	ASRPGLEEQY
TRBJ2-7	TRBV29-1	many	10	SVEDRLYEQY
TRBJ1-1	TRBV7-9	.	11	ASSLGFLSEAF
TRBJ2-5	TRBV12-3/TRBV12-4	many	12	ASSLLHSQETQY
TRBJ2-7	TRBV7-2	many	13	ASSSRTVVSDEQY
TRBJ2-1	TRBV5-1	many	13	ASSNDRGTRDEQF
TRBJ2-5	TRBV6-2/TRBV6-3	many	10	ASSSAGTHSN
TRBJ1-1	TRBV29-1	many	11	SVGFDLNTEAF
TRBJ1-1	TRBV29-1	many	11	SASQVMNTEAF
TRBJ1-1	TRBV2	.	13	ASTAQTGGGTEAF
TRBJ2-1	TRBV19	many	13	ASSRDSYSYNEQF
TRBJ2-7	TRBV28	many	10	ASSLPATEQY
TRBJ2-1	TRBV19	many	11	ASTSRGYNEQF
TRBJ2-1	TRBV28	many	12	ASGLPHLRNEQF
TRBJ1-4	TRBV30	many	10	ASSWVFGKLF
TRBJ2-6	TRBV7-2	many	13	ASSFRGSSANVLT